Each of the 2 T cell receptor beta chains below was sequenced from the same sample in a study of cytomegalovirus exposure and HLA in healthy donors. The PCR was carried out with 60 Vbeta primers and 13 Jbeta primers. This table comes from immunoSEQ multiplex PCR, and its TCRdb copy is limited to in-frame clones, with some not included. The table lists around 150,000 clones, 60% to 80% of them singletons. Source material: PBMCs. The receptors come from a man between 25 and 39 years old in good health and CMV-seronegative.

V and J are TRBV28 and TRBJ2-3; perhaps TRBD2 as D (6 bases). From germline, CDR1 is MDHEN and CDR2 SYDVKM. This CDR3 region has 15 residues. With 2 bases removed from V and 1 base from J, the gap between germline ends came to 10 bases. The CDR3 nucleotides are TGTGCCAGCAGTTTACACGGGAGAGGCACAGATACGCAGTATTTT. Residues: CASSLHGRGTDTQYF.

The CDR3 nucleotides read TGTGCCAGCAGCTTAGTGGCGGGAGAAAACTACGAGCAGTACTTC. Translated: CASSLVAGENYEQYF. The V call is TRBV7-2, the J call TRBJ2-7, with TRBD2 matching over 7 bases. Germline V gives CDR1 SGHTA, CDR2 FQGNSA. The CDR3 is 15 amino acids. The V and J ends lost 1 base and 3 bases, in that order; junction bases with no gene match: 6. Supplemented by reference TRBV7-2 and TRBJ2-7, the full variable domain reads GAGVSQSPSNKVTEKGKDVELRCDPISGHTALYWYRQSLGQGLEFLIYFQGNSAPDKSGLPSDRFSAERTGGSVSTLTIQRTQQEDSAVYLCASSLVAGENYEQYFGPGTRLTVT.